These 2 T cell receptor beta chains share one sample of origin, sequenced in a study of shared clonotypes between healthy human individuals. The method was immunoSEQ multiplex PCR; TCRdb's version includes in-frame clones alone and lacks a portion of them. In the table there are 2,500,000 or so clones, around 93% of which are singletons. Sequenced input: naive CD4+ T cells from PBMCs. The sample's subset: CD45RA+ positively selected. The source is a man younger than 30 in good health. Some clones in this sample may be carry-over from other donors' samples.

This clone has only a few counts. The rearrangement uses TRBV28 and TRBJ1-5, with 8 positions matching TRBD1. CDR1 and CDR2 (germline): MDHEN, SYDVKM. The CDR3 is made up of 13 amino acids. J was trimmed by 11 bases and V by 3 bases; bases with no gene match: 6. This CDR3 reads CASSLNRGIAQHF. CDR3 in DNA: TGTGCCAGCAGTTTGAACAGGGGGATAGCCCAGCATTTT.

This clone was observed a handful of times. The chain couples TRBV7-3 to TRBJ1-1; D unresolved. Germline V lookup: CDR1 SGHTA, CDR2 FQGTGA. V gave up 6 bases and J gave up 1 base, with 9 bases separating them. This CDR3 is built from 13 residues. In DNA form, the CDR3 reads TGTGCCAGCAGGTCACAGACGAACACTGAAGCTTTCTTT. Its translation is CASRSQTNTEAFF. Full variable domain (remainder filled in from reference TRBV7-3 and TRBJ1-1): GAGVSQTPSNKVTEKGKYVELRCDPISGHTALYWYRQSLGQGPEFLIYFQGTGAADDSGLPNDRFFAVRPEGSVSTLKIQRTERGDSAVYLCASRSQTNTEAFFGQGTRLTVV.